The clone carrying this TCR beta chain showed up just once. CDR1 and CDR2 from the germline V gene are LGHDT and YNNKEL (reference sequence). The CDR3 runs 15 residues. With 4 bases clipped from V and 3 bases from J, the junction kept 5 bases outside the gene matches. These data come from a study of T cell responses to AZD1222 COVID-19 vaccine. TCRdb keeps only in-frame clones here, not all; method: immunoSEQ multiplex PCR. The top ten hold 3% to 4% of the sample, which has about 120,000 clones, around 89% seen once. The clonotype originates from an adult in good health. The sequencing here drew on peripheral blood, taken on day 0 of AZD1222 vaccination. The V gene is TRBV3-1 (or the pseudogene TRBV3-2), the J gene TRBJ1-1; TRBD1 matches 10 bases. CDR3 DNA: TGTGCCAGCAGCCCGAAGACAGGGGGCTACACTGAAGCTTTCTTT. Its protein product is CASSPKTGGYTEAFF.